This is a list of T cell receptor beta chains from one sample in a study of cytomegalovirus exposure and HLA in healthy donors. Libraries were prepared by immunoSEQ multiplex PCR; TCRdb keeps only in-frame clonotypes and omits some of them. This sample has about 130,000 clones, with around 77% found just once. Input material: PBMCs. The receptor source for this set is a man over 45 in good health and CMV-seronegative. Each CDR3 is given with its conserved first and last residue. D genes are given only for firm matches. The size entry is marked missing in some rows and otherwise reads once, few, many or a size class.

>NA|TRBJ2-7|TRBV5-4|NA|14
CASSFRDNLYEQYF
TGTGCCAGCAGCTTCCGGGACAACCTATACGAGCAGTACTTC
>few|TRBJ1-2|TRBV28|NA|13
CASSAAGTRGYTF
TGTGCCAGCAGTGCAGCCGGGACTCGGGGCTACACCTTC
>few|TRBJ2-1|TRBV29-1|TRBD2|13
CSVGTSGRVEQFF
TGCAGCGTCGGGACTAGCGGGAGGGTTGAGCAGTTCTTC
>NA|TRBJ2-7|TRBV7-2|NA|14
CASSPRQAAYEQYF
TGTGCCAGCAGCCCGAGACAGGCAGCCTACGAGCAGTACTTC
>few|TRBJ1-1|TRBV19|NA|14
CASSNQGGNTEAFF
TGTGCCAGTAGTAACCAGGGAGGGAACACTGAAGCTTTCTTT
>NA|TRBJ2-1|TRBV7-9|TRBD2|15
CASRRAGVVTNEQFF
TGTGCCAGCAGACGAGCGGGAGTGGTCACCAATGAGCAGTTCTTC
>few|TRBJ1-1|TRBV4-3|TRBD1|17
CASSQELGRGDSGEAFF
TGCGCCAGCAGCCAAGAGTTGGGGCGGGGGGACAGTGGTGAAGCTTTCTTT
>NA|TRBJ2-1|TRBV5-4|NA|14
CASSFGTLDHGQFF
TGTGCCAGCAGCTTCGGGACTTTAGACCACGGGCAGTTCTTC
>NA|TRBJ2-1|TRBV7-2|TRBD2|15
CASSPMRTSGREQFF
TGTGCCAGCAGCCCGATGCGGACTAGCGGGAGAGAGCAGTTCTTC
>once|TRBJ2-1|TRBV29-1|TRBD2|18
CSVEDSRSGIRRGNEQFF
TGCAGCGTTGAAGACAGTCGTAGCGGGATTAGAAGGGGCAATGAGCAGTTCTTC
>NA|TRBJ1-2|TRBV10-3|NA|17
CAISEPRGGGESDGYTF
TGTGCCATCAGTGAGCCGAGAGGGGGAGGGGAGTCGGATGGCTACACCTTC
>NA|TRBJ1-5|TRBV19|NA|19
CASRPGEGRRGYSNQPQHF
TGTGCCAGTAGACCCGGTGAGGGGCGCAGGGGTTATAGCAATCAGCCCCAGCATTTT
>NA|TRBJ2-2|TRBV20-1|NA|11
CSAPSEGELFF
TGCAGTGCTCCTAGTGAGGGGGAGCTGTTTTTT
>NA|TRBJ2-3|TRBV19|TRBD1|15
CASSPRTGQADTQYF
TGTGCCAGTAGTCCGCGGACAGGGCAGGCGGATACGCAGTATTTT
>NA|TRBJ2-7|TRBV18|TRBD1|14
CASSPQGAGYEQYF
TGTGCCAGCTCACCTCAGGGGGCGGGCTACGAGCAGTACTTC
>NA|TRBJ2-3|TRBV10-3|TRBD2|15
CAISDRREGTDTQYF
TGTGCCATCAGTGACCGCCGGGAGGGCACAGATACGCAGTATTTT
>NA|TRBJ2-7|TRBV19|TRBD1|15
CASSPWTGGTGEQYF
TGTGCCAGTAGTCCCTGGACAGGGGGCACCGGCGAGCAGTACTTC
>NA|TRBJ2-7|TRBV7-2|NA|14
CASSLAGLLYEQYF
TGTGCCAGCAGCTTAGCTGGACTTCTATACGAGCAGTACTTC
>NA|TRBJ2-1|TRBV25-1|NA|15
CASSDPGRPYNEQFF
TGTGCCAGCAGTGATCCCGGGAGACCATACAATGAGCAGTTCTTC
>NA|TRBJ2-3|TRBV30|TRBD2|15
CAWSGTSGSTDTQYF
TGTGCCTGGAGTGGGACTAGCGGGAGCACAGATACGCAGTATTTT
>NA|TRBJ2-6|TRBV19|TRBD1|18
CASSPSDRGISGANVLTF
TGTGCCAGTAGTCCCTCGGACAGGGGGATCTCCGGGGCCAACGTCCTGACTTTC
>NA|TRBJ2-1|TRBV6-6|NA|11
CASTEGDEQFF
TGTGCCAGCACCGAGGGGGATGAGCAGTTCTTC
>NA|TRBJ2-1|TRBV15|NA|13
CATETPGDNEQFF
TGTGCCACCGAGACGCCGGGAGACAATGAGCAGTTCTTC
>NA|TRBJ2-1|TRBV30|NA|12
CAWAVSYNEQFF
TGTGCCTGGGCAGTCTCCTACAATGAGCAGTTCTTC
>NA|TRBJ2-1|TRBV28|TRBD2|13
CASRPGLANEQFF
TGTGCCAGCAGGCCTGGACTAGCGAATGAGCAGTTCTTC
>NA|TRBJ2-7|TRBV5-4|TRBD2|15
CASSSGTSGSYEQYF
TGTGCCAGCAGCTCCGGGACTAGCGGCTCCTACGAGCAGTACTTC
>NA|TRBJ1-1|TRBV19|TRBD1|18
CASSTPTGTAIWNTEAFF
TGTGCCAGTAGTACCCCGACCGGGACAGCAATATGGAACACTGAAGCTTTCTTT
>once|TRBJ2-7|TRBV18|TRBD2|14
CASSLGTSDYEQYF
TGTGCCAGCTCTCTCGGGACTAGTGACTACGAGCAGTACTTC
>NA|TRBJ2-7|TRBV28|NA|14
CASIRLGSGHEQYF
TGTGCCAGTATTCGATTGGGGAGCGGCCACGAGCAGTACTTC
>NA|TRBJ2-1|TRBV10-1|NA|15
CATATRPRPGGEQFF
TGCGCCACCGCAACCCGTCCCCGGCCCGGGGGTGAGCAGTTCTTC
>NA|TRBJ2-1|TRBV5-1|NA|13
CASSLTRFNEQFF
TGCGCCAGCAGCTTGACTCGATTCAATGAGCAGTTCTTC
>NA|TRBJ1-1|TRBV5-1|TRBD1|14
CASTPGQMNTEAFF
TGCGCCAGCACCCCGGGACAGATGAACACTGAAGCTTTCTTT
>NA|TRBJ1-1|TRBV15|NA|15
CATSTGGGGNTEAFF
TGTGCCACCAGCACAGGAGGGGGGGGGAACACTGAAGCTTTCTTT
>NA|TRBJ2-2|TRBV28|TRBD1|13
CASSTGDHGELFF
TGTGCCAGCAGCACAGGGGATCACGGGGAGCTGTTTTTT
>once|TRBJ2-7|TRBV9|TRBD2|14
CASSSSGTSYEQYF
TGTGCCAGCAGCTCTAGCGGTACCAGCTACGAGCAGTACTTC
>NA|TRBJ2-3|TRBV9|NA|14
CASSVGAATDTQYF
TGTGCCAGCAGCGTAGGCGCGGCCACAGATACGCAGTATTTT